Listed below are T cell receptor beta chains from one sample, sequenced in a study of Ad26.COV2.S vaccination and SARS-CoV-2 variants. Produced via immunoSEQ multiplex PCR; TCRdb's table is partial and in-frame only. The table has about 680,000 clones, 89% seen once. The specimen was peripheral blood, collected in a trial of Ad26.COV2.S vaccine versus placebo. The receptors stem from a person between 18 and 65 years old who received the Ad26.COV2.S COVID-19 vaccine or a placebo. Both conserved end residues are part of each CDR3. A D gene is named only where the DNA matches it firmly. Only part of the rows carry a size: once, few, many, or a class if the clone is expanded.

cdr3_nt cdr3_aa cdr3_length clone_size v_call d_call j_call
TGTGCCAGCAGCTTATGGGTGGGCACAAGCACAGATACGCAGTATTTT CASSLWVGTSTDTQYF 16 - TRBV7-6 - TRBJ2-3
TGTGCCAGTAGTATAGGAACCGGGACAGGGGCTTTTAGCAATCAGCCCCAGCATTTT CASSIGTGTGAFSNQPQHF 19 - TRBV19 TRBD1 TRBJ1-5
TGTGCCAGCAGTTACGGCGAGGGACAGGGGATTCACGAGCAGTACTTC CASSYGEGQGIHEQYF 16 - TRBV6-5 TRBD1 TRBJ2-7
TGTGCCAGCAGGGCCAGTCTCAATCAGCCCCAGCATTTT CASRASLNQPQHF 13 - TRBV2 - TRBJ1-5
TGTGCCAGCTCAGCCGACAGGTCTATGAACACTGAAGCTTTCTTT CASSADRSMNTEAFF 15 - TRBV18 - TRBJ1-1
TGCGCCAGCAGCCAAGGGAGCCCAGGGACACCGTACAATGAGCAGTTCTTC CASSQGSPGTPYNEQFF 17 - TRBV4-1 - TRBJ2-1
TGTGCCATCAGTGAGTCGCCGGGTATGAACACTGAAGCTTTCTTT CAISESPGMNTEAFF 15 - TRBV10-3 - TRBJ1-1
TGTGCCAGCAGCCAAGATTCGTTCAGGCCCTACCTGTTTTTT CASSQDSFRPYLFF 14 - TRBV3-1/TRBV3-2 - TRBJ1-4
TGTGCCAGTAGTATAGTCAGGGAAAGCAATCAGCCCCAGCATTTT CASSIVRESNQPQHF 15 few TRBV19 - TRBJ1-5
TGCAGTGCTAGGGGGGCCGTACTGGTAACCTTC CSARGAVLVTF 11 few TRBV20-1 - TRBJ1-2
TGTGCCAGCAGCTTAGGTGGTTACCAGCCCCAGCATTTT CASSLGGYQPQHF 13 - TRBV13 - TRBJ1-5
TGTGCCAGCAGTTTGGGTTTGGGTGAGAGGGGATACTTC CASSLGLGERGYF 13 - TRBV12-3/TRBV12-4 - TRBJ2-7
TGTGCCAGCAGCTTAGCGGGGGAAGGGACCCAGTACTTC CASSLAGEGTQYF 13 - TRBV6-5 TRBD2 TRBJ2-5
TGTGCCAGTAGTAGCCGAGACCGGGGCTATTCCTACGAGCAGTACTTC CASSSRDRGYSYEQYF 16 - TRBV19 - TRBJ2-7
TGTGCCACCAGCAGAGATCCCGTTCAAGAGACCCAGTACTTC CATSRDPVQETQYF 14 - TRBV15 - TRBJ2-5
TGTGCCAGCAGTGTTTCCTGGGGAGGCTCTGGAAACACCATATATTTT CASSVSWGGSGNTIYF 16 once TRBV6-1 - TRBJ1-3
TGTGCCAGTAGTATTAAACCGGGACAGGGGGCTTCCTACGAGCAGTACTTC CASSIKPGQGASYEQYF 17 - TRBV19 TRBD1 TRBJ2-7
TGTGCCAGCAGTTTATCGAGGACAGGGAATGAAAAACTGTTTTTT CASSLSRTGNEKLFF 15 - TRBV27 TRBD1 TRBJ1-4
TGTGCCAGCAGCTTAATCCGGGATGCCGGCGAGCAGTACTTC CASSLIRDAGEQYF 14 - TRBV7-6 - TRBJ2-7
TGTGCCAGCAGTGAGACAGGGTGGGAGACCCAGTACTTC CASSETGWETQYF 13 - TRBV25-1 TRBD1 TRBJ2-5
TGCGCCAGCAGCTTGGGACGGGGGGCCGACACCGGGGAGCTGTTTTTT CASSLGRGADTGELFF 16 - TRBV5-1 - TRBJ2-2
TGTGCCAGCAGCTTGAAGGCAGGGGAGACCCAGTACTTC CASSLKAGETQYF 13 - TRBV5-6 - TRBJ2-5
TGTGCCAGCAGCTCCAACAGGGAGGGAGATACGCAGTATTTT CASSSNREGDTQYF 14 - TRBV7-9 - TRBJ2-3
TGTGCCAGCAGCGTAGGGGGACAGGGGTTTGAAAAACTGTTTTTT CASSVGGQGFEKLFF 15 - TRBV9 TRBD1 TRBJ1-4
TGTGCCAGCAGTTACGGCATAAACCTTGAAGCTTTCTTT CASSYGINLEAFF 13 - TRBV6-2/TRBV6-3 - TRBJ1-1
TGCGCCAGCAGCTTGGGCGGGACTAGCACAGATACGCAGTATTTT CASSLGGTSTDTQYF 15 - TRBV5-1 - TRBJ2-3
TGTGCCAGCAGCGTATCGCCCGGCACACCCTACGAGCAGTACTTC CASSVSPGTPYEQYF 15 - TRBV9 - TRBJ2-7
TGTGCCAGCAGTCCACACACACCCTACGAGCAGTACTTC CASSPHTPYEQYF 13 - TRBV6-5 - TRBJ2-7
TGCGCCAGCAGTCCCGGTTCTCGTTATGGCTACACCTTC CASSPGSRYGYTF 13 - TRBV10-1 - TRBJ1-2
TGTGCCAGCAGTCGACTCAGGGGGCCGCTTAATGAGCAGTTCTTC CASSRLRGPLNEQFF 15 - TRBV6-4 TRBD1 TRBJ2-1
TGTGCCAGCAGCCAGAGCAGTGCTGAAGCTTTCTTT CASSQSSAEAFF 12 - TRBV3-1/TRBV3-2 - TRBJ1-1
TGTGCCAGTAGGGGCAGTGGGGCAGGGGGCACTGAAGCTTTCTTT CASRGSGAGGTEAFF 15 - TRBV19 TRBD1 TRBJ1-1
TGTGCCAGCAGCTTGTTTTCAGGGGGGATCACTGAAGCTTTCTTT CASSLFSGGITEAFF 15 - TRBV5-4 TRBD1 TRBJ1-1
TGTGCCAGCAGCCTAGAGGGGACTAGCTGGATCCATGAGCAGTTCTTC CASSLEGTSWIHEQFF 16 - TRBV11-2 TRBD2 TRBJ2-1
TGTGCCAGCAGTTACATGGGAGGAGGGTACGAGCAGTACTTC CASSYMGGGYEQYF 14 - TRBV6-6 - TRBJ2-7
TGTGCCAGCAGCTATACTGGCAATCAGCCCCAGCATTTT CASSYTGNQPQHF 13 - TRBV7-2 - TRBJ1-5
TGTGCCAGCAGTGAACACAGGGCTAACTATGGCTACACCTTC CASSEHRANYGYTF 14 few TRBV2 - TRBJ1-2
TGTGCCAGCAGTTACCAACGGGGGGACAGCACAGATACGCAGTATTTT CASSYQRGDSTDTQYF 16 - TRBV6-5 TRBD2 TRBJ2-3
TGTGCCAGCAGCTTAGCTATCGATCAGCCCCAGCATTTT CASSLAIDQPQHF 13 - TRBV11-2 - TRBJ1-5
TGTGCCAGCAGTTCCCAGGGGGGGGACGAGCAGTACTTC CASSSQGGDEQYF 13 - TRBV27 - TRBJ2-7
TGTGCCAGCTCAGGGGACAGGGGGATGTACGAGCAGTACTTC CASSGDRGMYEQYF 14 - TRBV18 TRBD1 TRBJ2-7
TGTGCCAGTAGTTACATGGGTACGAACACCGGGGAGCTGTTTTTT CASSYMGTNTGELFF 15 - TRBV19 - TRBJ2-2
TGTGCCAGCAGCTCGGACGCGAACTACGAGCAGTACTTC CASSSDANYEQYF 13 once TRBV27 - TRBJ2-7
TGTGCCAGCAGCAGAAGTGGGACAGGGGGTTATAATTCACCCCTCCACTTT CASSRSGTGGYNSPLHF 17 - TRBV5-4 TRBD1 TRBJ1-6
TGTGCCAGTAGTACTGGACGAAGGGTAAATGAAAAACTGTTTTTT CASSTGRRVNEKLFF 15 - TRBV19 - TRBJ1-4
TGTGCCAGCAGCATGAACACCGGGGAGCTGTTTTTT CASSMNTGELFF 12 - TRBV7-3 - TRBJ2-2
TGTGCCAGCAGCCACGAAGGGGGGTACAATGAGCAGTTCTTC CASSHEGGYNEQFF 14 once TRBV4-2 - TRBJ2-1
TGTGCCAGCAGCAAAGAGCAGCCGAGAACCGGGGAGCTGTTTTTT CASSKEQPRTGELFF 15 - TRBV21-1 - TRBJ2-2